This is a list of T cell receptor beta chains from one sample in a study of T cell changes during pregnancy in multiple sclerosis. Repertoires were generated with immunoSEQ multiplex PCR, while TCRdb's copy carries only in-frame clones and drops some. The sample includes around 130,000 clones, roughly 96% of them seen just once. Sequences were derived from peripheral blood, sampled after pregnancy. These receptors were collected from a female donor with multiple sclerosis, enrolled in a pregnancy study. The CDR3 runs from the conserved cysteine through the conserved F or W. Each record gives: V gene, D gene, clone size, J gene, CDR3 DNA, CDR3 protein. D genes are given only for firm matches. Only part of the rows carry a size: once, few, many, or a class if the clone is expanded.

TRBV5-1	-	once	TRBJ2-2	TGCGCCAGCAGCTTGGGGACAAGGAACACCGGGGAGCTGTTTTTT	CASSLGTRNTGELFF
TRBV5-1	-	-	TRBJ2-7	TGCGCCAGCAGCTTGGACGGGGGAGCCTACGAGCAGTACTTC	CASSLDGGAYEQYF
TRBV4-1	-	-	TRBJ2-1	TGCGCCAGCAGCCAAGATCGTGTAATGGGGGGTGAGCAGTTCTTC	CASSQDRVMGGEQFF
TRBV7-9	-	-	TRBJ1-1	TGTGCCAGCAGCTTCCGGGAGAACACTGAAGCTTTCTTT	CASSFRENTEAFF
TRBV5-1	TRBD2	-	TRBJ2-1	TGCGCCAGCAGCTTCGACGGAACGACTAGCGGGAGCTCGAATGAGCAGTTCTTC	CASSFDGTTSGSSNEQFF
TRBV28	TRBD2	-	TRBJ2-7	TGTGCCAGCAGTCCGGGGACCTCTTGGGGACTAGGATACAGCTCCTACGAGCAGTACTTC	CASSPGTSWGLGYSSYEQYF
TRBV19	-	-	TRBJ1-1	TGTGCCAGTAGTACGTATCGGGGGGGCGCTCATGAAGCTTTCTTT	CASSTYRGGAHEAFF
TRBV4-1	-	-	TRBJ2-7	TGCGCCAGCATGCGAATCGGCTCCTACGAGCAGTACTTC	CASMRIGSYEQYF
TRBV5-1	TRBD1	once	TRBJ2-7	TGCGCCAGCAGCTGGAGGGCCGGGACAGGGTTCGACGAGCAGTACTTC	CASSWRAGTGFDEQYF
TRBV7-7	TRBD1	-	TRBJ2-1	TGTGCTAGCAGCTTTGGGACAGGGGATTACGAGCAGTTCTTC	CASSFGTGDYEQFF
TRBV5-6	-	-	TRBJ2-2	TGTGCCAGCAGCTTACAGGACACCGGGGAGCTGTTTTTT	CASSLQDTGELFF
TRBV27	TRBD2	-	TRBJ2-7	TGTGCCAGCAGTTACGGACTAGCGGGATACGAGCAGTACTTC	CASSYGLAGYEQYF
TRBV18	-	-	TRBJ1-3	TGTGCCAGCTCACCACCTGTCCGCTTTCCTCTAGTAGGAAACACCATATATTTT	CASSPPVRFPLVGNTIYF
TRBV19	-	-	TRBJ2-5	TGTGCCAGTAGTTTAGCAGGAGGCCAAGAGACCCAGTACTTC	CASSLAGGQETQYF
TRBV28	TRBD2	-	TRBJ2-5	TGTGCCAGCAGTATACTAGCGGGTGGGAAGACCCAGTACTTC	CASSILAGGKTQYF
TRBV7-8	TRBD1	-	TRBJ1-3	TGTGCCAGCAGCCCAGGGGGGTCTGGAAACACCATATATTTT	CASSPGGSGNTIYF
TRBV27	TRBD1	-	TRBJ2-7	TGTGCCAGCAGGTCCGGGACAGCCGCCTACGAGCAGTACTTC	CASRSGTAAYEQYF
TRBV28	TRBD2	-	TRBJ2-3	TGTGCCAGCAGTTTAACGGGAGGAGGGGATACGCAGTATTTT	CASSLTGGGDTQYF
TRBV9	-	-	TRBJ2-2	TGTGCCAGCAGCGCGACGGGGGCGAACACCGGGGAGCTGTTTTTT	CASSATGANTGELFF
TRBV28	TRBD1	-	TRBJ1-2	TGTGCCAGCAGTTTATTAGGGACAGCCTATGGCTACACCTTC	CASSLLGTAYGYTF
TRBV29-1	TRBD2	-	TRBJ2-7	TGCAGCGTTGAAACCCCTAGCGGGAGGGCGTACGAGCAGTACTTC	CSVETPSGRAYEQYF
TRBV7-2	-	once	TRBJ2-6	TGTGCCAGCAGCGGACATTTTTCTGGGGCCAACGTCCTGACTTTC	CASSGHFSGANVLTF
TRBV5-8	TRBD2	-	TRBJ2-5	TGTGCCAGCAGCAGGACTAGCGGCCAAGAGACCCAGTACTTC	CASSRTSGQETQYF
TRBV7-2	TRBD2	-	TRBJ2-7	TGTGCCAGCAGCTTATCAGTCAGCGGGAGTGGATACGAGCAGTACTTC	CASSLSVSGSGYEQYF
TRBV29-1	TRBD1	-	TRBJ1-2	TGCAGCGTTGAAGATGTAGGACAGGCCTCCTATGGCTACACCTTC	CSVEDVGQASYGYTF
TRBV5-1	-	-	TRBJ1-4	TGCGCCAGCAGCTGGAACCAGGATACTAATGAAAAACTGTTTTTT	CASSWNQDTNEKLFF
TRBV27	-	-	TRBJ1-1	TGTGCCAGCAGCCCTATGTTGGGGGGAAACAGGAGGAACACTGAAGCTTTCTTT	CASSPMLGGNRRNTEAFF
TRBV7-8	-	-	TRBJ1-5	TGTGCCAGCAGCTTAGCGCGGGACCCCCATCAGCCCCAGCATTTT	CASSLARDPHQPQHF
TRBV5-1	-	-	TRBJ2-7	TGCGCCAGCAGCCCAAACAAATACGAGCAGTACTTC	CASSPNKYEQYF
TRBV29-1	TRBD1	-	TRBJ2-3	TGCAGCGTTGGGACAGGGAAGGGGACAGATACGCAGTATTTT	CSVGTGKGTDTQYF
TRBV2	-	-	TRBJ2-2	TGTGCCAGCCAGGGATCCGGGGAGCTGTTTTTT	CASQGSGELFF
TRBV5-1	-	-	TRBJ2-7	TGCGCCAGCAGCTTGGAGGGACTCCGGGGGAACGAGCAGTACTTC	CASSLEGLRGNEQYF
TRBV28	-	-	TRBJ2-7	TGTGCCAGCAGTCCACCGGACATCGCCTACGAGCAGTACTTC	CASSPPDIAYEQYF
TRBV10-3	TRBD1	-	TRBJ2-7	TGTGCCATCAGTGGGTCAGGGGGCGCCTGGTCCTACGAGCAGTACTTC	CAISGSGGAWSYEQYF
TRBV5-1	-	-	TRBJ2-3	TGCGCCAGCAGCTTGGCTGTTGGACTCACCCCCAGAGAGAGCACAGATACGCAGTATTTT	CASSLAVGLTPRESTDTQYF
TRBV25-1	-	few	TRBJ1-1	TGTGCCACCCGGTTGGGGGGGGCCTTGAACACTGAAGCTTTCTTT	CATRLGGALNTEAFF
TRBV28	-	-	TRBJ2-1	TGTGCCAGCACCCTTGGGGCCGATGAGCAGTTCTTC	CASTLGADEQFF
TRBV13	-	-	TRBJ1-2	TGTGCCAGCAGCTCCGGTCTCGGAGGGGTAAACTATGGCTACACCTTC	CASSSGLGGVNYGYTF
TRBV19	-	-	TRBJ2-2	TGTGCCAGTAGTAGGGCCGGGAACACCGGGGAGCTGTTTTTT	CASSRAGNTGELFF
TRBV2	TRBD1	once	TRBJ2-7	TGTGCCAGCAGTGAAAGGACAGGGGACTACGAGCAGTACTTC	CASSERTGDYEQYF
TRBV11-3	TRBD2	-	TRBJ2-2	TGTGCCAGCAGCTTATTCGCGGGAGGTTTTAACACCGGGGAGCTGTTTTTT	CASSLFAGGFNTGELFF
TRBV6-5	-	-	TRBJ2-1	TGTGCCAGCAGTCCCCCCCGAGGAAGTTACAATGAGCAGTTCTTC	CASSPPRGSYNEQFF
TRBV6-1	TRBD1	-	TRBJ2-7	TGTGCCAGCAGTGAAGAAACAGGGGGGTCCTACGAGCAGTACTTC	CASSEETGGSYEQYF
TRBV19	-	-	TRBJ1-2	TGTGCCAGTAGTTCTGCTCCCCGGAGTGGCTACACCTTC	CASSSAPRSGYTF
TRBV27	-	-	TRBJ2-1	TGTGCCAGCAGGACAGATGGGTCCTCCTCCTACAATGAGCAGTTCTTC	CASRTDGSSSYNEQFF
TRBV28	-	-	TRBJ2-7	TGTGCCAGCAGTTTATCTCAACAGGGAGACGAGCAGTACTTC	CASSLSQQGDEQYF
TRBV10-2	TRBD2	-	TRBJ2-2	TGCGCCAGCAGGGAGGGACTAGGTGTTACCGGGGAGCTGTTTTTT	CASREGLGVTGELFF
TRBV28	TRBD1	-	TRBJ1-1	TGTGCCAGCAGCGTGCGGGACAGGGGAATTTTCATGAACACTGAAGCTTTCTTT	CASSVRDRGIFMNTEAFF
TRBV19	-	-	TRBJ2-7	TGTGCCAGTCAACAGGGTGTCGAGCAGTACTTC	CASQQGVEQYF
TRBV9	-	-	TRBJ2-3	TGTGCCAGCAGCGTAGGGAGGAGGATCGCAGATACGCAGTATTTT	CASSVGRRIADTQYF
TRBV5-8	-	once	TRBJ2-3	TGTGCCAGCAGCAAGATCTACGGACTTACTAGCAGCACAGATACGCAGTATTTT	CASSKIYGLTSSTDTQYF